This TCR beta chain stems from a study of CD8+CD57+ T cells in acquired aplastic anemia. Whole-study results and caveats: Both patients and controls carried the same twenty-nine CD8+ CDR3 sequences.

About this clonotype itself: The antigen remains undetermined.

The template used for profiling TCR beta VDJ and CDR3 was genomic DNA. TCRdb fed the reads into MiXCR, producing one record per CDR3 protein. Of over 150,000 distinct CDR3 sequences listed, around 48% are singletons. CD8+CD57+ cell expansion had been shown by flow cytometry in patients chosen for sequencing. The CDR3 length is 15 residues. The V end was cut by 4 bases, the J end by 0 bases, with 12 bases between. Germline-derived CDR1 and CDR2 are LGHDT and YNNKEL (reference sequence). The specimen sequenced was sorted CD4+, CD8+, or CD8+CD57+ T cells (not recorded which) from PBMCs. The chain employs TRBV3-1 and TRBJ1-1; D is unclear. This TCR came from a human donor with aplastic anemia. The CDR3 is CASSPIPDMNTEAFF. The CDR3, as DNA: TGTGCCAGCAGCCCGATTCCCGACATGAACACTGAAGCTTTCTTT.